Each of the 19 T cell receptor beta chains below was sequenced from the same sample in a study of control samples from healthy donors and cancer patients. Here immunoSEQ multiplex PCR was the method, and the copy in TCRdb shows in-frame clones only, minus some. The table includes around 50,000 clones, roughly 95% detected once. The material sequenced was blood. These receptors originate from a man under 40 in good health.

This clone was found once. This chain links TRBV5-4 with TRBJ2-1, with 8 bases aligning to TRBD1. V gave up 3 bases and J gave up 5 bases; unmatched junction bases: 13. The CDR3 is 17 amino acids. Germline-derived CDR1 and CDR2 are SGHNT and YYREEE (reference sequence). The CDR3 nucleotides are TGTGCCAGCAGCTGGCCCGTCGGACAGGGACCGAACAATGAGCAGTTCTTC. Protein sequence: CASSWPVGQGPNNEQFF.

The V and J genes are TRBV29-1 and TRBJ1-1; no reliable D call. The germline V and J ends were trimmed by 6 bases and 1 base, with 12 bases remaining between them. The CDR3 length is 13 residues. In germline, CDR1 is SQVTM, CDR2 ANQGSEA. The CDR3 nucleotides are TGCAGCGTCGATGGACGGGAGAACACTGAAGCTTTCTTT. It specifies CSVDGRENTEAFF.

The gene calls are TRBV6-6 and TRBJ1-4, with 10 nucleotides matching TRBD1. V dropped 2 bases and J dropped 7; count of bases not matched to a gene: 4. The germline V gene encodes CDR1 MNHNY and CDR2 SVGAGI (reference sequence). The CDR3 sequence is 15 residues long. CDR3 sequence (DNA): TGTGCCAGCAGTTACCAGACAGGGGGCACTGAAAAACTGTTTTTT. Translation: CASSYQTGGTEKLFF.

CDR3: CASSGQAGGELFF. CDR3 sequence (DNA): TGTGCCAGCAGTGGCCAGGCGGGCGGGGAGCTGTTTTTT. J is TRBJ2-2 and V is TRBV2; tentatively, D is TRBD2 (5 bases). Germline V CDR1 and CDR2: SNHLY, FYNNEI. Deletions cut 4 bases from V and 7 bases from J, with 10 bases between. This CDR3 comprises 13 residues.

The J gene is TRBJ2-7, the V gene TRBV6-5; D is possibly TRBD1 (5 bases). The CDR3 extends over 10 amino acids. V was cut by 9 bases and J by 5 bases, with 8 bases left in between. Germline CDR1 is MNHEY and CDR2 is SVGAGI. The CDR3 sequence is CASGQNEQYF. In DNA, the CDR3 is TGTGCCAGTGGACAAAACGAGCAGTACTTC.

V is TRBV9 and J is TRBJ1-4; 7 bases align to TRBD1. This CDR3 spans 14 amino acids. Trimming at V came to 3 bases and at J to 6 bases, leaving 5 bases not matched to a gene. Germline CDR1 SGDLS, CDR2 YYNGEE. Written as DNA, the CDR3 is TGTGCCAGCAGCGCAAACAGGGGCGATGAAAAACTGTTTTTT. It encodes CASSANRGDEKLFF.

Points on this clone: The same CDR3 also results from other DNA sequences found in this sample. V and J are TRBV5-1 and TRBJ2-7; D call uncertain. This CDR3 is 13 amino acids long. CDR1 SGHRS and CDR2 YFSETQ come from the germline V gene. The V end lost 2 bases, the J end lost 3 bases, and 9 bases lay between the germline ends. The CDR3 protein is CASSLFSRYEQYF. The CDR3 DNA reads TGCGCCAGCAGCTTATTTAGTCGCTACGAGCAGTACTTC. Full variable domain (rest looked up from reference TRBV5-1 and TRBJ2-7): KAGVTQTPRYLIKTRGQQVTLSCSPISGHRSVSWYQQTPGQGLQFLFEYFSETQRNKGNFPGRFSGRQFSNSRSEMNVSTLELGDSALYLCASSLFSRYEQYFGPGTRLTVT.

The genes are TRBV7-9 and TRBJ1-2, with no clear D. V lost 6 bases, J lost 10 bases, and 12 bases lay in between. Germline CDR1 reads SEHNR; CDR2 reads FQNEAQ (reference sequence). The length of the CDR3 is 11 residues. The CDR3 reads CASRTGRHYTF. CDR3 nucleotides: TGTGCCAGCAGAACCGGACGGCACTACACCTTC.

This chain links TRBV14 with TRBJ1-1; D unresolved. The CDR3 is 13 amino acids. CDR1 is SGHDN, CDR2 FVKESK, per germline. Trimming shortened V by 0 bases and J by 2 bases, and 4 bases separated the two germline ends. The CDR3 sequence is CASSQEGNTEAFF. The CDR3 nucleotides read TGTGCCAGCAGCCAAGAGGGCAACACTGAAGCTTTCTTT. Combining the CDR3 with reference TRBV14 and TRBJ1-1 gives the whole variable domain EAGVTQFPSHSVIEKGQTVTLRCDPISGHDNLYWYRRVMGKEIKFLLHFVKESKQDESGMPNNRFLAERTGGTYSTLKVQPAELEDSGVYFCASSQEGNTEAFFGQGTRLTVV.

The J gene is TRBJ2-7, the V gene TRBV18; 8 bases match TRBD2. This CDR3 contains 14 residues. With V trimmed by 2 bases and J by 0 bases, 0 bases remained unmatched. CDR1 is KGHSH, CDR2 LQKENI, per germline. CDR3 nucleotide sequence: TGTGCCAGCTCACCAGCGGGAGGCTCCTACGAGCAGTACTTC. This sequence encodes CASSPAGGSYEQYF.

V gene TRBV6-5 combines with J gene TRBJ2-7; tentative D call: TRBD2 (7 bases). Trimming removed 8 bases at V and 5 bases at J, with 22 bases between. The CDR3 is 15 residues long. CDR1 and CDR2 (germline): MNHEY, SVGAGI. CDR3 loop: CASEFSRGGGNEQYF. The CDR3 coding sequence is TGTGCCAGCGAGTTTTCCCGAGGGGGAGGGAACGAGCAGTACTTC.

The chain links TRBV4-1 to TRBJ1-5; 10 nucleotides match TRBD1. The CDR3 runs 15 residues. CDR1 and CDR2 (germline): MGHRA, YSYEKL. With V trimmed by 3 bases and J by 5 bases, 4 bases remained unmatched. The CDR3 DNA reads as TGCGCCAGCAGCCAGGTCGGGACAGGGGATCAGCCCCAGCATTTT. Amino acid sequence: CASSQVGTGDQPQHF.

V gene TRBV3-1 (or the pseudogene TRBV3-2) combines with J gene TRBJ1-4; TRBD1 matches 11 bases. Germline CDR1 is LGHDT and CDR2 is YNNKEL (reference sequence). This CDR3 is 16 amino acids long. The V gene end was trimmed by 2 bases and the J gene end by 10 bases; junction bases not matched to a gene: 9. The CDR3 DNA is TGTGCCAGCAGCCAAAGGGGACAGGGGGTGCTCGGAAAACTGTTTTTT. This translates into CASSQRGQGVLGKLFF.

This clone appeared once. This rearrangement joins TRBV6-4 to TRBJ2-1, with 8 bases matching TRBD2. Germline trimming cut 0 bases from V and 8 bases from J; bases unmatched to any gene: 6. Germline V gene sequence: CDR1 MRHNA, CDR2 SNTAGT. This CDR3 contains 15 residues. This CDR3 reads CASSDSGTSRDEQFF. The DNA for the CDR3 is TGTGCCAGCAGTGACTCCGGGACTAGTAGGGATGAGCAGTTCTTC.

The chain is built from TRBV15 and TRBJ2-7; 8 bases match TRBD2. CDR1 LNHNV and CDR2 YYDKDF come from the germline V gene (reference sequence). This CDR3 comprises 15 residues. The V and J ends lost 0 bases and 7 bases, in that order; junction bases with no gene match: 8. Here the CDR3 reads CATSRERAGVDEQYF. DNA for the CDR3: TGTGCCACCAGCAGAGAGAGAGCGGGAGTCGATGAGCAGTACTTC. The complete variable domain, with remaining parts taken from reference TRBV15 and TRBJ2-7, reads DAMVIQNPRYQVTQFGKPVTLSCSQTLNHNVMYWYQQKSSQAPKLLFHYYDKDFNNEADTPDNFQSRRPNTSFCFLDIRSPGLGDTAMYLCATSRERAGVDEQYFGPGTRLTVT.

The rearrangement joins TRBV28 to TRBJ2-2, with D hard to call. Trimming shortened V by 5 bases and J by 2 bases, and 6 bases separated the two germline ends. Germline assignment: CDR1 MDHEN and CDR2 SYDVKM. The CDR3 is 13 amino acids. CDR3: CASSTQNTGELFF. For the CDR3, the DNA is TGTGCCAGCAGTACACAAAACACCGGGGAGCTGTTTTTT.

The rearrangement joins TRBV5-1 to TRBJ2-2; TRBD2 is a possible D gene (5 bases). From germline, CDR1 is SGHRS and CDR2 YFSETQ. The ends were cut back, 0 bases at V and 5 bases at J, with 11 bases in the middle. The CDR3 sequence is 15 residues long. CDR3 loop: CASSLGGSRTGELFF. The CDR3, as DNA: TGCGCCAGCAGCTTGGGTGGGAGTAGGACCGGGGAGCTGTTTTTT. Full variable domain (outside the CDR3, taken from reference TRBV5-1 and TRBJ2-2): KAGVTQTPRYLIKTRGQQVTLSCSPISGHRSVSWYQQTPGQGLQFLFEYFSETQRNKGNFPGRFSGRQFSNSRSEMNVSTLELGDSALYLCASSLGGSRTGELFFGEGSRLTVL.

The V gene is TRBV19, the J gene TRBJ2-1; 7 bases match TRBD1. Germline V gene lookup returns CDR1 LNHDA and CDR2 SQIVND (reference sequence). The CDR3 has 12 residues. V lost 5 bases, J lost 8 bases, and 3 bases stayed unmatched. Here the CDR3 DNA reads TGTGCCAGTAGTCTACAGGGGTATGAGCAGTTCTTC. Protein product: CASSLQGYEQFF.

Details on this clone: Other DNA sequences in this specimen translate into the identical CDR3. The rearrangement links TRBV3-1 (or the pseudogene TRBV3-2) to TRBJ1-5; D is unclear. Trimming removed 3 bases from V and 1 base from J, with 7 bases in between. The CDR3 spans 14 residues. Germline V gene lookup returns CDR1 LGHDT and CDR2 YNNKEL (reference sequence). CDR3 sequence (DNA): TGTGCCAGCAGCCAGGTTGGAAGCAATCAGCCCCAGCATTTT. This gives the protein CASSQVGSNQPQHF.